This entry describes one TCR beta chain. This sample was taken from a study of blood T cell repertoires in COVID-19. At the level of the study: The United States, Italy and Spain were the sources of the acute and convalescent COVID-19 samples.

Sequencing was performed with immunoSEQ multiplex PCR; in TCRdb, only in-frame clones are kept and a portion is missing. The sample lists about 90,000 clones, around four fifths occurring once. Germline values: CDR1 KGHSH, CDR2 LQKENI. The CDR3 covers 15 residues. J gave up 4 bases and V 0 bases, and 5 bases lay outside the gene matches. The sequenced sample consisted of peripheral blood. The chain has TRBV18 and TRBJ2-7; 8 bases align to TRBD1. The TCR originated in a woman in her seventies with active or convalescent COVID-19. The CDR3 DNA follows: TGTGCCAGCTCACCACCGGCCGGACAGGGTTACGAGCAGTACTTC. The encoded protein is CASSPPAGQGYEQYF.